The 31 T cell receptor beta chains below all came from one sample that was sequenced in a study of blood T cell repertoires in COVID-19. TCRdb's copy holds only in-frame clones and misses some; the assay was immunoSEQ multiplex PCR. The table records about 260,000 clones, less than 90% of them present only once. Material for sequencing was peripheral blood. These receptors were collected from a man between 60 and 75 years old who had recovered from COVID-19.

This clone was seen only a few times. V gene TRBV27 combines with J gene TRBJ2-7; 9 bases align to TRBD1. The CDR3 runs 15 residues. Trimming cost V 3 bases and J 7 bases; bases outside gene matches: 10. In germline, CDR1 is MNHEY, CDR2 SMNVEV (reference sequence). CDR3 region: CASSFSGTGYTEQYF. The CDR3 DNA follows: TGTGCCAGCAGTTTTTCCGGGACAGGGTATACGGAGCAGTACTTC.

This clone appeared a single time. J is TRBJ2-2 and V is TRBV9; possibly TRBD1 for D (6 bases). CDR3 length: 15 amino acids. Germline V gene data show CDR1 as SGDLS and CDR2 as YYNGEE. V was clipped by 0 bases and J by 7 bases, with 13 bases between them. In nucleotides, the CDR3 is TGTGCCAGCAGCGTAGCTGGGACACAACTCGGGGAGCTGTTTTTT. This gives the protein CASSVAGTQLGELFF. Complete variable domain (other parts from reference TRBV9 and TRBJ2-2): DSGVTQTPKHLITATGQRVTLRCSPRSGDLSVYWYQQSLDQGLQFLIQYYNGEERAKGNILERFSAQQFPDLHSELNLSSLELGDSALYFCASSVAGTQLGELFFGEGSRLTVL.

This sequence joins TRBV7-9 and TRBJ2-7; a weak D match, TRBD1 (7 bases). Germline CDR1 SEHNR, CDR2 FQNEAQ (reference sequence). The CDR3 has 17 amino acids. The V and J ends lost 1 base and 3 bases respectively, with 19 bases between them. The CDR3 DNA reads TGTGCCAGCAGCTTAGGGGATACAGGGGAGGTCGACTACGAGCAGTACTTC. It encodes CASSLGDTGEVDYEQYF.

V is TRBV10-3 and J is TRBJ2-2; weak D call: TRBD1 (5 bases). This CDR3 is 16 amino acids long. Germline lookup yields CDR1 ENHRY and CDR2 SYGVKD. Trimming removed 1 base at V and 1 base at J, with 10 bases between. The CDR3 spells CAISEFSGKNTGELFF. The CDR3 DNA reads TGTGCCATCAGTGAGTTTTCAGGGAAGAACACCGGGGAGCTGTTTTTT.

Turning to this clone: Different DNA sequences within this sample yield the same CDR3. The rearrangement links TRBV4-2 to TRBJ2-7; 10 bases agree with TRBD2. This CDR3 has 16 residues. The J segment lost 3 bases and the V segment lost 3 bases, leaving 8 bases of the junction unmatched. CDR1 is LGHNA, CDR2 YNFKEQ, per germline. CDR3 region: CASSQAISGGIYEQYF. CDR3 DNA: TGTGCCAGCAGCCAGGCGATTAGCGGGGGGATCTACGAGCAGTACTTC.

This clone was found a few times. The chain uses TRBV23-1 and TRBJ2-3; D unclear. TRBV23-1 is placed among ORFs of uncertain function. V shed 4 bases and J shed 1 base, with 3 bases lying between them. The CDR3 is made up of 12 amino acids. In DNA, the CDR3 is TGCGCCAGCAGTCGGCGCACAGATACGCAGTATTTT. Translation gives CASSRRTDTQYF.

The rearrangement joins TRBV5-4 to TRBJ2-3; 7 bases match TRBD1. V lost 4 bases to trimming and J lost 3 bases; unmatched junction nucleotides: 8. There are 15 residues in the CDR3. Germline CDR1 is SGHNT and CDR2 is YYREEE (reference sequence). The CDR3 DNA sequence: TGTGCCAGCAGCCCCCGACAGGGCGCTACAGATACGCAGTATTTT. Translated, it gives CASSPRQGATDTQYF.

J is TRBJ1-2 and V is TRBV15; 8 bases are a match to TRBD1. Germline V lookup: CDR1 LNHNV, CDR2 YYDKDF (reference sequence). CDR3 length equals 14 residues. The J segment lost 5 bases and the V segment lost 6 bases, leaving 8 bases of the junction unmatched. As DNA, the CDR3 is TGTGCCACCAGACCCGGGACAGGCTTTTATGGCTACACCTTC. Its protein product is CATRPGTGFYGYTF.

V is TRBV27 and J is TRBJ2-7; D ambiguous. V lost 1 base, J lost 3 bases, and 7 bases lay in between. The CDR3 runs to 13 residues. Germline V lookup: CDR1 MNHEY, CDR2 SMNVEV (reference sequence). The CDR3 DNA reads as TGTGCCAGCAGTTTATTTCCTATCTACGAGCAGTACTTC. Its translation: CASSLFPIYEQYF.

The chain recombines TRBV6-2 or TRBV6-3 with TRBJ2-1, with a possible D match to TRBD2 (5 bases). The CDR3 covers 17 residues. Germline CDR1 is MNHEY and CDR2 is SVGEGT. V was clipped by 5 bases and J by 0 bases, with 17 bases between them. The CDR3 region has the DNA TGTGCCAGCAGTCCGGTTCGGAGCGGTGGCTCCTACAATGAGCAGTTCTTC. The encoded protein is CASSPVRSGGSYNEQFF.

This clone was seen at least ten times. V gene TRBV29-1 combines with J gene TRBJ2-6; the match to TRBD1 covers 8 bases. The CDR3 has 16 residues. Per germline, CDR1 SQVTM and CDR2 ANQGSEA. The trim removed 3 bases at V and 4 bases at J, leaving 8 bases unmatched. The CDR3 region is CSVEAGGPSGANVLTF. The CDR3 coding sequence is TGCAGCGTTGAGGCAGGGGGCCCGTCCGGGGCCAACGTCCTGACTTTC. The entire variable domain, with the rest obtained from reference TRBV29-1 and TRBJ2-6, is as follows: SAVISQKPSRDICQRGTSLTIQCQVDSQVTMMFWYRQQPGQSLTLIATANQGSEATYESGFVIDKFPISRPNLTFSTLTVSNMSPEDSSIYLCSVEAGGPSGANVLTFGAGSRLTVL.

This rearrangement joins TRBV18 to TRBJ1-4; D remains ambiguous. The CDR3 runs 13 residues. Germline V CDR1 and CDR2: KGHSH, LQKENI. V was cut by 6 bases and J by 8 bases, with 13 bases left in between. The CDR3, as DNA: TGTGCCAGCTCCCCTACGGGGATAGAAAAACTGTTTTTT. Translation: CASSPTGIEKLFF.

This clone was counted a single time. The rearrangement joins TRBV12-3 or TRBV12-4 to TRBJ1-5, with a tentative D call TRBD1 (6 bases). Trimming stripped 6 bases from V and 4 bases from J, with 10 bases between. The CDR3 has 13 amino acids. As DNA, the CDR3 is TGTGCCAGCAGGGGGGCCACTAATCAGCCCCAGCATTTT. Amino acid sequence: CASRGATNQPQHF.

This chain joins TRBV2 and TRBJ1-5, with D perhaps matching TRBD1 (6 bases). The ends were cut back, 7 bases at V and 0 bases at J, with 16 bases in the middle. Germline V gives CDR1 SNHLY, CDR2 FYNNEI. The CDR3 is made up of 16 amino acids. The CDR3 DNA is TGTGCCAGCAACATGGGGGCCCTCGATAGCAATCAGCCCCAGCATTTT. As protein: CASNMGALDSNQPQHF. The full variable domain, in which reference TRBV2 and TRBJ1-5 provide the parts outside the CDR3, is EPEVTQTPSHQVTQMGQEVILRCVPISNHLYFYWYRQILGQKVEFLVSFYNNEISEKSEIFDDQFSVERPDGSNFTLKIRSTKLEDSAMYFCASNMGALDSNQPQHFGDGTRLSIL.

This clone was seen only once. Other DNA sequences from this sample encode an identical CDR3 as well. The rearrangement joins TRBV5-1 to TRBJ1-1, with TRBD1 matching over 9 bases. The trim removed 4 bases at V and 0 bases at J, leaving 4 bases unmatched. The CDR3 totals 15 residues. Per germline, CDR1 SGHRS and CDR2 YFSETQ. The CDR3 region has the DNA TGCGCCAGCAGCCCAGGACAGGGGATGAACACTGAAGCTTTCTTT. Its translation: CASSPGQGMNTEAFF.

The chain employs TRBV10-3 and TRBJ1-1, with D possibly matching TRBD1 (5 bases). Trimming stripped 10 bases from V and 6 bases from J, with 21 bases between. Germline values: CDR1 ENHRY, CDR2 SYGVKD. CDR3 length equals 14 residues. As DNA, the CDR3 is TGTGCCACAAAGGGGCCAGGGCAGAATGCTGAAGCTTTCTTT. Its protein is CATKGPGQNAEAFF.

With respect to this clone: This may be a read error, as it is one base from a much larger clone. The V and J genes are TRBV19 and TRBJ1-1; no reliable D call. Germline V gene lookup returns CDR1 LNHDA and CDR2 SQIVND (reference sequence). The CDR3 consists of 14 residues. V lost 8 bases and J 2 bases, leaving 15 bases between the germline ends. The CDR3 DNA follows: TGTGCCAGTCTGAACTTCCGGGAAAACACTGAAGCTTTCTTT. Translated: CASLNFRENTEAFF.

The chain couples TRBV7-9 to TRBJ1-1, with D maybe TRBD1 (6 bases). This CDR3 comprises 14 residues. Trimming cost V 5 bases and J 2 bases, with 12 bases left between them. Germline CDR1 and CDR2: SEHNR and FQNEAQ (reference sequence). The CDR3 loop reads CASSRLTGNTEAFF. In nucleotides, the CDR3 is TGTGCCAGCAGCCGCCTGACAGGAAACACTGAAGCTTTCTTT.

V is TRBV5-1 and J is TRBJ2-1; 11 bases match TRBD2. Unmatched junction bases numbered 7, after V lost 6 bases and J lost 5 bases. Germline V gene sequence: CDR1 SGHRS, CDR2 YFSETQ. This CDR3 comprises 15 residues. The CDR3 coding sequence is TGCGCCAGCAACCTTGGGACTAGCGGAAACAATGAGCAGTTCTTC. Translation: CASNLGTSGNNEQFF.

The V and J genes are TRBV5-5 and TRBJ2-7; the D is unclear. The V end was cut by 7 bases, the J end by 7 bases, with 18 bases between. The CDR3 is 13 residues long. The germline V gene encodes CDR1 SGHKS and CDR2 YYEKEE (reference sequence). The CDR3 nucleotides are TGTGCCAGCTCCAGGTCAGGTGATCTTGAGCAGTACTTC. This codes for CASSRSGDLEQYF.

This clone came up once. The chain recombines TRBV6-2 or TRBV6-3 with TRBJ2-7; possible D gene TRBD1, 6 bases. Germline lookup yields CDR1 MNHEY and CDR2 SVGEGT. The CDR3 extends over 13 amino acids. V lost 4 bases to trimming and J lost 4 bases, with 11 bases between them. The CDR3 bases are TGTGCCAGCAGTTTTCTCAGGGGTTACGAGCAGTACTTC. Its translation is CASSFLRGYEQYF.

The rearrangement uses TRBV21-1 and TRBJ1-5. TRBV21-1 is a pseudogene locus. There are 13 residues in the CDR3. This CDR3 reads CASSNITHQPQHF. Here the CDR3 DNA reads TGTGCCAGCAGCAATATCACTCATCAGCCCCAGCATTTT.

The genes are TRBV2 and TRBJ1-1, with D possibly being TRBD1 (6 bases). The germline V and J ends were trimmed by 8 bases and 4 bases, with 17 bases remaining between them. This CDR3 has 14 amino acids. Germline V gene data show CDR1 as SNHLY and CDR2 as FYNNEI. Here the CDR3 reads CASLGRGWGTEAFF. The DNA of the CDR3 is TGTGCCAGCTTAGGGAGGGGGTGGGGCACTGAAGCTTTCTTT.

This clone was observed a single time. The CDR3: CAWTRQQFAGNTIYF. The CDR3 region has the DNA TGTGCCTGGACTCGACAGCAGTTTGCTGGAAACACCATATATTTT. J is TRBJ1-3 and V is TRBV30; a possible D gene is TRBD1 (5 bases). Germline loops: CDR1 GTSNPN, CDR2 SVGIG (reference sequence). The V end lost 4 bases, the J end lost 2 bases, and 15 bases lay between the germline ends. The CDR3 is made up of 15 amino acids.

The chain recombines TRBV4-1 with TRBJ2-1; 12 bases align to TRBD2. CDR1 and CDR2 from the germline V gene are MGHRA and YSYEKL. The ends lost 2 bases at V and 7 bases at J; junction bases unmatched: 12. CDR3 size: 18 residues. CDR3 loop: CASSQNSLLAGGRNEQFF. The CDR3, as DNA: TGCGCCAGCAGCCAAAACTCCCTACTAGCGGGGGGTCGGAATGAGCAGTTCTTC.

The chain links TRBV4-1 to TRBJ1-3, with D possibly matching TRBD1 (5 bases). V was cut by 0 bases and J by 2 bases, with 11 bases left in between. Germline V CDR1 and CDR2: MGHRA, YSYEKL. The CDR3 covers 16 residues. The CDR3 DNA reads TGCGCCAGCAGCCAAGAGCGGGGGACGACTGGAAACACCATATATTTT. Its protein product is CASSQERGTTGNTIYF.

The chain employs TRBV3-1 (or the pseudogene TRBV3-2) and TRBJ2-3, with a possible D match to TRBD1 (6 bases). Trimming took off 11 bases at V and 4 bases at J, with 13 bases between the two ends. Germline values: CDR1 LGHDT, CDR2 YNNKEL (reference sequence). CDR3 size: 12 residues. Here the CDR3 DNA reads TGTGCCGCGGGCAGGGGCGCAGATACGCAGTATTTT. Translated: CAAGRGADTQYF.

The rearrangement uses TRBV23-1 and TRBJ1-4, with D possibly being TRBD1 (5 bases). Being an ORF, TRBV23-1 has a function that is uncertain. The germline V and J ends were trimmed by 7 bases and 7 bases, with 7 bases remaining between them. The CDR3 extends over 11 amino acids. The CDR3 region has the DNA TGCGCCAGCACCACAGGTGAAAAACTGTTTTTT. Encoded protein: CASTTGEKLFF.

This chain links TRBV18 with TRBJ2-3; TRBD2 agrees at 8 bases. Germline V CDR1 and CDR2: KGHSH, LQKENI. The CDR3 extends over 16 amino acids. The V gene end was trimmed by 2 bases and the J gene end by 3 bases; junction bases not matched to a gene: 7. In DNA, the CDR3 is TGTGCCAGCTCACCATCTGCAACTAGCGGTACAGATACGCAGTATTTT. It yields the protein CASSPSATSGTDTQYF.

The chain has TRBV15 and TRBJ1-5; TRBD1 might be the D (5 bases). V shed 0 bases and J shed 6 bases, with 12 bases lying between them. This CDR3 spans 15 amino acids. CDR1 is LNHNV, CDR2 YYDKDF, per germline (reference sequence). The CDR3 DNA is TGTGCCACCAGCAGAGATAGGGGTAGGTTTCAGCCCCAGCATTTT. This gives the protein CATSRDRGRFQPQHF.

The chain joins TRBV7-9 to TRBJ2-7; TRBD1 agrees at 11 bases. The trim removed 7 bases at V and 6 bases at J, leaving 5 bases unmatched. The CDR3 length is 13 residues. Germline lookup yields CDR1 SEHNR and CDR2 FQNEAQ (reference sequence). The CDR3 DNA reads as TGTGCCAGCAAAGGACAGGGGGCGGGCGAGCAGTACTTC. Protein: CASKGQGAGEQYF.